The 26 T cell receptor beta chains below were found in one sample sequenced in a study of T cells after yellow fever vaccination. MiXCR, run by TCRdb on the 5' RACE reads, gives a single entry per CDR3 protein. This table has 150,000 to 200,000 distinct CDR3 sequences, approximately 9.7% appearing once. Here the sequenced sample was CD8+ T cells sorted from PBMCs, taken 45 days after the yellow fever booster vaccination. The source is a man between 18 and 29 years old who received the YFV17D yellow fever vaccine.

V usage is TRBV10-3 and J usage is TRBJ1-1; TRBD1 is a possible D gene (5 bases). The CDR3 length is 16 residues. The germline gives CDR1 ENHRY, CDR2 SYGVKD. Deletions cut 4 bases from V and 6 bases from J, with 21 bases between. CDR3 region: CAISASQSGGKAEAFF. In DNA form, the CDR3 reads TGTGCCATCAGTGCCTCCCAATCGGGGGGAAAAGCTGAAGCTTTCTTT.

This clonotype was seen more than once but under ten times. This rearrangement joins TRBV7-9 to TRBJ1-1; 8 bases map to TRBD1. The CDR3 runs to 13 residues. The V gene end was trimmed by 10 bases and the J gene end by 3 bases; junction bases not matched to a gene: 7. Germline V gene lookup returns CDR1 SEHNR and CDR2 FQNEAQ (reference sequence). DNA for the CDR3: TGTGCCATTCAGACAGGGGTCGACACTGAAGCTTTCTTT. This codes for CAIQTGVDTEAFF.

This clonotype was counted at least ten times. This chain joins TRBV29-1 and TRBJ2-5; 7 positions match TRBD1. Per germline, CDR1 SQVTM and CDR2 ANQGSEA. The CDR3 has 13 amino acids. J gave up 7 bases and V 2 bases, and 7 bases lay outside the gene matches. Written as DNA, the CDR3 is TGCAGCGTTGAATGGGGACAGTCCAGGACCCAGTACTTC. It codes for CSVEWGQSRTQYF. Full variable domain (outside the CDR3, taken from reference TRBV29-1 and TRBJ2-5): SAVISQKPSRDICQRGTSLTIQCQVDSQVTMMFWYRQQPGQSLTLIATANQGSEATYESGFVIDKFPISRPNLTFSTLTVSNMSPEDSSIYLCSVEWGQSRTQYFGPGTRLLVL.

This chain joins TRBV3-1 and TRBJ1-1; D is uncertain. Germline loops: CDR1 LGHDT, CDR2 YNNKEL (reference sequence). The CDR3 contains 15 residues. Trimming took off 6 bases at V and 11 bases at J, with 25 bases between the two ends. CDR3 region: CASRPTASRAQSAFF. The DNA of the CDR3 is TGTGCCAGCAGACCTACAGCCTCCCGGGCCCAATCGGCTTTCTTT.

This clonotype turned up a few times. The rearrangement joins TRBV2 to TRBJ1-5, with D hard to call. Trimming left V 0 bases short and J 0 bases short, with 12 bases between. The CDR3 extends over 17 amino acids. The germline V gene has CDR1 SNHLY and CDR2 FYNNEI. CDR3 protein: CASSEAMGRHSNQPQHF. CDR3 DNA sequence: TGTGCCAGCAGTGAAGCGATGGGCAGACATAGCAATCAGCCCCAGCATTTT.

This clonotype was picked up many times. The chain has TRBV27 and TRBJ2-1; the D gene is possibly TRBD2 (7 bases). This CDR3 has 16 amino acids. Deletions cut 5 bases from V and 8 bases from J, with 22 bases between. CDR1 and CDR2 from the germline V gene are MNHEY and SMNVEV (reference sequence). The CDR3 DNA follows: TGTGCCAGCAGTCCCCTCCTCGGGGGGCGCTTCGATGAGCAGTTCTTC. This sequence encodes CASSPLLGGRFDEQFF.

This clonotype was counted only a few times. The chain employs TRBV14 and TRBJ1-1; 7 nucleotides line up with TRBD1. The CDR3 covers 15 residues. Germline CDR1 and CDR2: SGHDN and FVKESK. The J segment lost 1 base and the V segment lost 5 bases, leaving 7 bases of the junction unmatched. The CDR3 coding sequence is TGTGCCAGCAGCGGACCGACAGGGAAGAACACTGAAGCTTTCTTT. Residues: CASSGPTGKNTEAFF.

The chain is built from TRBV27 and TRBJ1-1; the match to TRBD1 covers 7 bases. The V gene's germline CDR1 is MNHEY and CDR2 SMNVEV (reference sequence). Trimming took 4 bases from V and 0 from J; bases not matched to a gene: 5. The CDR3 covers 15 residues. The CDR3 DNA follows: TGTGCCAGCAGTTCCAGACAGGGAGTGAACACTGAAGCTTTCTTT. Translating gives CASSSRQGVNTEAFF.

This sequence joins TRBV4-2 and TRBJ2-3, with D maybe TRBD2 (7 bases). The CDR3 spans 19 residues. Between the trimmed V and J ends, which lost 0 bases and 4 bases, there was a span of 23 bases. Germline assignment: CDR1 LGHNA and CDR2 YNFKEQ. CDR3 residues: CASSQEGPPGGLDSDTQYF. In DNA, the CDR3 is TGTGCCAGCAGCCAAGAAGGGCCCCCGGGGGGCCTTGATTCAGATACGCAGTATTTT.

The V gene is TRBV9, the J gene TRBJ2-3; no clear D. Germline V gene data show CDR1 as SGDLS and CDR2 as YYNGEE. The CDR3 sequence is 14 residues long. V was shortened by 0 bases and J by 2 bases, with 7 bases between the two germline ends. The CDR3 here is CASSVEGNTDTQYF. CDR3 in DNA: TGTGCCAGCAGCGTAGAAGGGAACACAGATACGCAGTATTTT.

This clonotype was seen more than once but under ten times. The chain links TRBV4-1 to TRBJ1-5; a weak D match, TRBD1 (6 bases). The ends were cut back, 1 base at V and 4 bases at J, with 17 bases in the middle. The CDR3 consists of 17 residues. Germline values: CDR1 MGHRA, CDR2 YSYEKL. The CDR3 nucleotides are TGCGCCAGCAGCCAAGTAGTGTTCAGGGGAAATAATCAGCCCCAGCATTTT. Its translation is CASSQVVFRGNNQPQHF.

This clonotype was observed at least ten times. V usage is TRBV27 and J usage is TRBJ2-3; possibly TRBD1 for D (6 bases). The CDR3 totals 14 residues. V lost 1 base and J 2 bases, leaving 7 bases between the germline ends. CDR1 MNHEY and CDR2 SMNVEV come from the germline V gene (reference sequence). CDR3 protein: CASSLWTDTDTQYF. DNA for the CDR3: TGTGCCAGCAGTTTATGGACAGACACAGATACGCAGTATTTT.

V and J are TRBV7-6 and TRBJ2-2, with 12 bases matching TRBD2. The germline CDR1 and CDR2 sequences are SGHVS and FNYEAQ. This CDR3 contains 15 residues. The ends lost 3 bases at V and 6 bases at J; junction bases unmatched: 2. CDR3 coding DNA: TGTGCCAGCAGCTTGACTAGCGGGGGAGCCGGGGAGCTGTTTTTT. Translation: CASSLTSGGAGELFF.

This clonotype was recorded a few times. The chain uses TRBV12-3 or TRBV12-4 and TRBJ2-2; unclear D gene. The V end was cut by 4 bases, the J end by 5 bases, with 8 bases between. CDR3 length: 13 residues. The CDR3 nucleotides read TGTGCCAGCAGTTATGCGGTTACCGGGGAGCTGTTTTTT. The encoded protein is CASSYAVTGELFF.

This clonotype was observed many times. The gene calls are TRBV7-9 and TRBJ1-1; D is perhaps TRBD1 (5 bases). CDR1 and CDR2 from the germline V gene are SEHNR and FQNEAQ (reference sequence). This CDR3 is 14 amino acids long. The germline V and J ends were trimmed by 1 base and 2 bases, with 8 bases remaining between them. The CDR3 protein is CASSLVQVNTEAFF. In DNA, the CDR3 is TGTGCCAGCAGCTTAGTACAGGTCAACACTGAAGCTTTCTTT. Variable domain in full (rest from reference TRBV7-9 and TRBJ1-1): DTGVSQNPRHKITKRGQNVTFRCDPISEHNRLYWYRQTLGQGPEFLTYFQNEAQLEKSRLLSDRFSAERPKGSFSTLEIQRTEQGDSAMYLCASSLVQVNTEAFFGQGTRLTVV.

The chain is built from TRBV4-2 and TRBJ1-5; no clear D gene. V lost 1 base to trimming and J lost 6 bases, with 13 bases between them. The CDR3 spans 15 residues. Germline loops: CDR1 LGHNA, CDR2 YNFKEQ. The CDR3 region is CASSQGSVWGQPQHF. The CDR3 bases are TGTGCCAGCAGCCAAGGAAGTGTCTGGGGTCAGCCCCAGCATTTT.

The J gene is TRBJ2-5, the V gene TRBV7-6; 7 bases agree with TRBD1. The V gene's germline CDR1 is SGHVS and CDR2 FNYEAQ. V trimming: 3 bases; J trimming: 5 bases; junction bases outside the gene matches: 6. This CDR3 comprises 14 residues. The CDR3 DNA reads as TGTGCCAGCAGCTTGACAGGGACGCGGGAGACCCAGTACTTC. It is translated as CASSLTGTRETQYF.

This clonotype occurred a few times. The chain is built from TRBV4-3 and TRBJ1-1, with 7 bases that match TRBD1. This CDR3 is built from 17 residues. The V gene end was trimmed by 0 bases and the J gene end by 4 bases; junction bases not matched to a gene: 11. Per the germline V gene, CDR1 is LGHNA and CDR2 is YSLEER. The CDR3 DNA reads TGCGCCAGCAGCCAAGATATGGAGGGGGCAATGAGCACTGAAGCTTTCTTT. It codes for CASSQDMEGAMSTEAFF.

This clonotype turned up a few times. V usage is TRBV5-1 and J usage is TRBJ1-1; D is uncertain. CDR1 SGHRS and CDR2 YFSETQ come from the germline V gene. The CDR3 spans 14 residues. The V and J ends lost 7 bases and 0 bases respectively, with 13 bases between them. The CDR3 region is CASRAGNMNTEAFF. In DNA form, the CDR3 reads TGCGCCAGCCGCGCTGGGAACATGAACACTGAAGCTTTCTTT.

This clonotype was counted many times. The rearrangement joins TRBV2 to TRBJ2-7; D is unresolved. This CDR3 comprises 15 residues. Between the trimmed V and J ends, which lost 1 base and 5 bases, there was a span of 15 bases. The germline V gene has CDR1 SNHLY and CDR2 FYNNEI. CDR3 amino acids: CASSEERMRFDEQYV. The CDR3 nucleotides read TGTGCCAGCAGTGAAGAAAGAATGCGATTCGACGAGCAGTACGTC.

This clonotype was found many times. The V call is TRBV7-2, the J call TRBJ2-1, with 10 bases that match TRBD2. The CDR3 is 14 residues long. Germline loops: CDR1 SGHTA, CDR2 FQGNSA. The V segment lost 11 bases and the J segment 8 bases; nucleotides outside the gene matches: 12. CDR3 protein: CALSPQRGGYEQFF. In DNA form, the CDR3 reads TGTGCCCTCTCGCCACAGCGGGGGGGTTATGAGCAGTTCTTC.

Only a few counts were recorded for this clonotype. The chain links TRBV6-2 or TRBV6-3 to TRBJ2-2; unclear D gene. Germline CDR1 and CDR2: MNHEY and SVGEGT. V was shortened by 10 bases and J by 1 base, with 7 bases between the two germline ends. CDR3 length: 12 amino acids. In nucleotides, the CDR3 is TGTGCCACAGGCTGGAACACCGGGGAGCTGTTTTTT. Amino acid sequence: CATGWNTGELFF.

V is TRBV20-1 and J is TRBJ2-1; 8 positions agree with TRBD2. Germline lookup yields CDR1 DFQATT and CDR2 SNEGSKA (reference sequence). The CDR3 is made up of 15 amino acids. With 5 bases clipped from V and 4 bases from J, the junction kept 10 bases outside the gene matches. Here the CDR3 DNA reads TGCAGTGCTGAGGCTCCGGGACTAGTTTACAATGAGCAGTTCTTC. Translation: CSAEAPGLVYNEQFF.

This clonotype was seen more than once but under ten times. The rearrangement links TRBV27 to TRBJ2-5; tentatively, D is TRBD2 (5 bases). The germline gives CDR1 MNHEY, CDR2 SMNVEV (reference sequence). V was trimmed by 3 bases and J by 1 base, leaving 9 bases between them. The CDR3 runs 14 residues. CDR3 bases: TGTGCCAGCAGTTTCAGAGGGCTCCAAGAGACCCAGTACTTC. Protein product: CASSFRGLQETQYF.

This clonotype has ten or more counts. The chain is built from TRBV4-1 and TRBJ2-5; D not certain. The CDR3 is made up of 15 amino acids. The V end was cut by 2 bases, the J end by 5 bases, with 15 bases between. Germline CDR1 and CDR2: MGHRA and YSYEKL. CDR3 amino acids: CASSQSHAATETQYF. CDR3 DNA: TGCGCCAGCAGCCAATCACACGCAGCTACGGAGACCCAGTACTTC.

This clonotype has more than one count but fewer than ten. The chain joins TRBV7-2 to TRBJ1-5; no definite D call. Germline CDR1 SGHTA, CDR2 FQGNSA. This CDR3 comprises 12 residues. V lost 1 base, J lost 6 bases, and 4 bases lay in between. This CDR3 reads CASSLGVQPQHF. DNA of the CDR3: TGTGCCAGCAGCTTAGGGGTTCAGCCCCAGCATTTT.